This section outlines one T cell receptor (beta chain) sequence together with its context. Antigen specificity is unknown. This entry comes from a study of graft-versus-host responses after intestinal transplantation. Study details: All recipients got anti-thymocyte globulin induction, then tacrolimus and steroids for approximately 3 years. Study results and caveats: With peak circulating GvH clone levels came an association with early post-transplant HvG declines. There were GvH clones found in recipient marrow, and some of them appeared first in ileum or blood.

Assay: immunoSEQ multiplex PCR; the TCRdb copy retains only in-frame clones and omits some. Here the sample spans 45,000 to 50,000 clones, 80% to 95% being singletons. This specimen was unstimulated CD4+ T cells sorted from spleen or lymph node cells, taken before transplant. This TCR derives from a human donor who was the organ donor for an intestinal transplant.

DNA for the CDR3: TGTGCCTGGAAAGGGAAAATCTACTCCTACGAGCAGTACTTC. The encoded protein is CAWKGKIYSYEQYF. This sequence joins TRBV30 and TRBJ2-7; D is undetermined. Per germline, CDR1 GTSNPN and CDR2 SVGIG (reference sequence). V was clipped by 4 bases and J by 0 bases, with 13 bases between them. There are 14 residues in the CDR3.